Listed here is a single TCR beta chain. This sample is drawn from a study of tumor-infiltrating lymphocytes in primary liver carcinoma. The study co-extracted DNA and RNA from roughly 20-30 mg of unsorted bulk tissue. Constant-region priming of roughly 0.45 ug total RNA yielded TCR beta cDNA. Slightly modified ARM-PCR with three nested multiplex PCR rounds yielded TCR beta libraries. TCRdb analysed the multiplex PCR reads with MiXCR anew, one entry per CDR3 protein. The table lists roughly 200,000 distinct CDR3 sequences, roughly 80% of them singletons, with 15% to 20% in the top ten. The sequence derives from a man aged 35 to 55 with primary liver carcinoma and hepatitis B virus infection. Sequenced sample: tumor tissue from primary liver carcinoma.

CDR3 coding DNA: TGCAGTGTGCAGGGGATTGACGATGAGCAGTTCTTC. Translating it yields CSVQGIDDEQFF. The chain uses TRBV20-1 and TRBJ2-1, with D possibly being TRBD1 (6 bases). CDR1 DFQATT and CDR2 SNEGSKA come from the germline V gene (reference sequence). The V end was cut by 7 bases, the J end by 8 bases, with 15 bases between. This CDR3 is built from 12 residues.